This T cell receptor beta chain was documented in a study of CD8 T cells in ankylosing spondylitis. Overall study findings and caveats: Blood of patients with ankylosing spondylitis appeared to be characterized by a TCR beta motif of several highly homologous variants.

The sample holds many counts of this clonotype. Its specificity is unknown. Germline values: CDR1 DFQATT, CDR2 SNEGSKA (reference sequence). Trimming removed 3 bases at V and 8 bases at J, with 10 bases between. The CDR3 is 12 amino acids. TCRdb fed the 5' RACE reads into MiXCR, producing one record per CDR3 protein. The sample contains approximately 520,000 distinct CDR3 sequences, under 5.5% of which appear only once. This receptor was identified in a male donor with ankylosing spondylitis. Sequencing was carried out using blood, either unsorted or a sorted T cell fraction (not recorded which). The chain has TRBV20-1 and TRBJ1-4, with a tentative D call TRBD1 (6 bases). The CDR3: CSASSQGEKLFF. Written as DNA, the CDR3 is TGCAGTGCTAGCTCGCAGGGGGAAAAACTGTTTTTT.